A selection of T cell receptor beta chains follows, all from one sample in a study of T cell responses to AZD1222 COVID-19 vaccine. Assay used: immunoSEQ multiplex PCR; TCRdb lists only in-frame clones, some missing. The table has 100,000 or so clones, approximately 89% seen once. Here the sequenced sample was peripheral blood, taken 28 days after the second AZD1222 dose. These receptors were obtained from an adult who received the AZD1222 COVID-19 vaccine. The conserved cysteine and the conserved F or W are not part of the CDR3 here.

>TRBV19|TRBJ2-1
ASSIAPAGGFYNEQF
>TRBV10-3|TRBJ1-1
AISEWGTGRGLNTEAF
>TRBV20-1|TRBJ1-2
SASLKWGSYGYT
>TRBV20-1|TRBJ2-6
SASRAGTSGAGANVLT
>TRBV20-1|TRBJ1-2
SAGTGIGYT
>TRBV27|TRBJ2-7
ASSLGAGIVYEQY
>TRBV7-9|TRBJ1-1
ASSFVENTEAF
>TRBV27|TRBJ2-1
AIQTGVEQF
>TRBV29-1|TRBJ2-1
SVGLEQF
>TRBV19|TRBJ2-7
ASSIQLAPGALEQY
>TRBV15|TRBJ1-4
ATSRDRLYNEKLF
>TRBV9|TRBJ1-5
ASSVDSSSNQPQH
>TRBV5-6|TRBJ1-2
ASSFEGISGYT
>TRBV5-1|TRBJ1-2
ASSLELDRGSGYT
>TRBV2|TRBJ1-2
ASRGGYGYT
>TRBV5-3|TRBJ1-6
ARSLRQTNSPLH
>TRBV7-9|TRBJ1-6
ASSLRGGNSPLH
>TRBV20-1|TRBJ2-1
SASFGDIREQF
>TRBV30|TRBJ1-4
AWSPLITNEKLF
>TRBV5-4|TRBJ2-7
ASSLEREYEQY
>TRBV28|TRBJ2-7
ASSTTGTGIYEQY
>TRBV7-2|TRBJ2-7
ASSFTGLSKQY
>TRBV3-1/TRBV3-2|TRBJ1-3
ASATTSGNTIY
>TRBV5-1|TRBJ1-1
ASSPSPGTGAGTEAF
>TRBV28|TRBJ2-7
ASTFSMDEQY
>TRBV28|TRBJ2-1
ASNRPGLAGGREQF
>TRBV24-1|TRBJ1-3
ATSDWKGVPGNTIY
>TRBV5-6|TRBJ1-1
ASDRTGPGTEAF
>TRBV7-9|TRBJ2-5
ASSLGLTPETQY
>TRBV6-5|TRBJ2-5
ASRRGASGSETQY
>TRBV6-5|TRBJ1-1
ASQQGFFAEAF
>TRBV30|TRBJ1-1
AWVRESNTEAF
>TRBV10-3|TRBJ1-6
AISGGTASSYNSPLH
>TRBV7-2|TRBJ2-7
ASSFFGGSYEQY
>TRBV6-5|TRBJ2-1
ASSPRGAGEQF
>TRBV6-5|TRBJ2-3
ASSYVGLAGTDTQY
>TRBV9|TRBJ2-1
ASSASGTGNEQF
>TRBV11-2|TRBJ2-7
ASSSWGEGEQY
>TRBV28|TRBJ2-7
ASRETGTGGHYEQY
>TRBV30|TRBJ2-2
AWSQTSGLSGELF
>TRBV7-9|TRBJ1-4
ASSFGRRRDTNEKLF
>TRBV29-1|TRBJ1-4
SVDRQGGTNEKLF
>TRBV4-2|TRBJ2-2
ASSQLNTNTGELF
>TRBV9|TRBJ2-5
ASSVSELKQETQY
>TRBV6-5|TRBJ1-2
ASSYSDRVYGYT